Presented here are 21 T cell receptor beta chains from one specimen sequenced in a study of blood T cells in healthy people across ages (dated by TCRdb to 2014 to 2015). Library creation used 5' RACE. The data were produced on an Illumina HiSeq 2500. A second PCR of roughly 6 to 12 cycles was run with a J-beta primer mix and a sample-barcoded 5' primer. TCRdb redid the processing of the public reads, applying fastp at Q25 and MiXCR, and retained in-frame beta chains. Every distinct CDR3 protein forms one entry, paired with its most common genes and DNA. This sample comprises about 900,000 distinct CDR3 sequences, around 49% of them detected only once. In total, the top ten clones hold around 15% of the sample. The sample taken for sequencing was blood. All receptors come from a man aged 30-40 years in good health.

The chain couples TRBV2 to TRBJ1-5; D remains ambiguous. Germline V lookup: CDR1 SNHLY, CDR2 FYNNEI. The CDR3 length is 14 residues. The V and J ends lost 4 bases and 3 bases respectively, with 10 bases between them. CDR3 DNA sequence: TGTGCCAGCAGTGTGGCAGGCCTCAATCAGCCCCAGCATTTT. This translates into CASSVAGLNQPQHF.

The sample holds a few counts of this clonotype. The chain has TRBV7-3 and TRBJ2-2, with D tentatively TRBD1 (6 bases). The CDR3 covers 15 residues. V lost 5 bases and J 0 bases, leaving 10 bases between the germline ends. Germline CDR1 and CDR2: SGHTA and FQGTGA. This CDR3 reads CASSPDSANTGELFF. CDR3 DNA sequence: TGTGCCAGCAGCCCGGACAGCGCGAACACCGGGGAGCTGTTTTTT.

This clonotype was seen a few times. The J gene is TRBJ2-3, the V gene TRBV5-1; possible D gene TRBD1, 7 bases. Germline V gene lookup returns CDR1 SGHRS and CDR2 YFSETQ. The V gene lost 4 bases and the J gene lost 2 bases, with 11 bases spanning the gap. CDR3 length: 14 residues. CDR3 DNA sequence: TGCGCCAGCAGCGCGGGACAGCACACAGATACGCAGTATTTT. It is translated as CASSAGQHTDTQYF.

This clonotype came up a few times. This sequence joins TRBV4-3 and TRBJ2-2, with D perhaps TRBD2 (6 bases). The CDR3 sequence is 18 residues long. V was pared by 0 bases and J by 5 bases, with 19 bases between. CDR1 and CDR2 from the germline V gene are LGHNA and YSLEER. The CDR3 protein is CASSQEFLSSGWTGELFF. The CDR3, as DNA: TGCGCCAGCAGCCAAGAGTTCCTTTCGAGCGGGTGGACCGGGGAGCTGTTTTTT.

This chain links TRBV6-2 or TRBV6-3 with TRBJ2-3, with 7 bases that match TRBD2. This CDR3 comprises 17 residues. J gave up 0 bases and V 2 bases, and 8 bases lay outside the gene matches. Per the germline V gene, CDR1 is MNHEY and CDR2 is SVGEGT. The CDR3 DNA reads TGTGCCAGCAGTTACGTAGCGGGTGACCCTAGCACAGATACGCAGTATTTT. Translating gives CASSYVAGDPSTDTQYF.

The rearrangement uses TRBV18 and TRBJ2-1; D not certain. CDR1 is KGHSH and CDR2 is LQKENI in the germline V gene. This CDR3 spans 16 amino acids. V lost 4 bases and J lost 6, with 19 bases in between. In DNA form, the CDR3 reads TGTGCCAGCTCACTTTCCCCCCCGCAGGACCCCAATGAGCAGTTCTTC. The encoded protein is CASSLSPPQDPNEQFF.

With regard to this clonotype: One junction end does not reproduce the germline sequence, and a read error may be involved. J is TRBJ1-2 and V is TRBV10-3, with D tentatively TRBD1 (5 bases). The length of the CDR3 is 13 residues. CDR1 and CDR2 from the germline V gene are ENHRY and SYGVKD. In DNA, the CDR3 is TGTACCATCACTAGGACACCGCCCTATGGCTACACCTTC. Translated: CTITRTPPYGYTF.

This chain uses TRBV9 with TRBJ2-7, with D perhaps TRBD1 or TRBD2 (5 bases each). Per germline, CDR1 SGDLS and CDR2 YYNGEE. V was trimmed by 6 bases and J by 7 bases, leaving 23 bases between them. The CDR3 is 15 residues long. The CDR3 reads CASNPSGTLYNEQYF. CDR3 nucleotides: TGTGCCAGCAACCCCTCCGGGACCCTCTACAATGAGCAGTACTTC.

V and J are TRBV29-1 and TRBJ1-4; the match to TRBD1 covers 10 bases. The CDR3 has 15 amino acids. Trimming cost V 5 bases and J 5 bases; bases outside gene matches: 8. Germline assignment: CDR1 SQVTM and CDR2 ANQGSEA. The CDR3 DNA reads TGCAGCGTTTTGACAGGGGGCGCGGGAAATGAAAAACTGTTTTTT. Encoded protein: CSVLTGGAGNEKLFF.

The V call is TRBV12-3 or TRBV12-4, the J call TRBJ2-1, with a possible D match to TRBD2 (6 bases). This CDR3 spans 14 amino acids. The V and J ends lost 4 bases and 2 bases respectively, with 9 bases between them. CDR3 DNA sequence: TGTGCCAGCAGTTATGGCGGGACCTACAATGAGCAGTTCTTC. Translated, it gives CASSYGGTYNEQFF.

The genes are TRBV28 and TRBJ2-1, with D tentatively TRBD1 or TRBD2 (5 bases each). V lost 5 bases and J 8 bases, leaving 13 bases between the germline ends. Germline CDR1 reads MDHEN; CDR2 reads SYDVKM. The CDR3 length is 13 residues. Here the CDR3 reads CASSVPPGHEQFF. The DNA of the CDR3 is TGTGCCAGCAGTGTCCCCCCGGGGCATGAGCAGTTCTTC.

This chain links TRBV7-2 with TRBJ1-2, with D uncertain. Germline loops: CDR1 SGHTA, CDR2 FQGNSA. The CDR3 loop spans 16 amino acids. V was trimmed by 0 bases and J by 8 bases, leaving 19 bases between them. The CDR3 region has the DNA TGTGCCAGCAGCTTAGCTTTTCTCCAGCTGGGAATCGGCTACACCTTC. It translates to CASSLAFLQLGIGYTF. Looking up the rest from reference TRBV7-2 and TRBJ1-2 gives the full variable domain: GAGVSQSPSNKVTEKGKDVELRCDPISGHTALYWYRQSLGQGLEFLIYFQGNSAPDKSGLPSDRFSAERTGGSVSTLTIQRTQQEDSAVYLCASSLAFLQLGIGYTFGSGTRLTVV.

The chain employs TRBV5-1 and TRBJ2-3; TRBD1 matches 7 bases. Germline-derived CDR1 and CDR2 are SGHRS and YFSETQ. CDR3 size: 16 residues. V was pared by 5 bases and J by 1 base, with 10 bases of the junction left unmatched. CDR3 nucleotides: TGCGCCAGCAGACGCACCGGGACAGAGCGCACAGATACGCAGTATTTT. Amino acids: CASRRTGTERTDTQYF.

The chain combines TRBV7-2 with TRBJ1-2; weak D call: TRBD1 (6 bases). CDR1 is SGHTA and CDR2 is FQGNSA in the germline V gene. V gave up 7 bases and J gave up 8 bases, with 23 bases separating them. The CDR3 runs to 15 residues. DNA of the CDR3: TGTGCCAGCACCCAAGGGGGACCTTTACTCTGGGGCTACACCTTC. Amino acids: CASTQGGPLLWGYTF.

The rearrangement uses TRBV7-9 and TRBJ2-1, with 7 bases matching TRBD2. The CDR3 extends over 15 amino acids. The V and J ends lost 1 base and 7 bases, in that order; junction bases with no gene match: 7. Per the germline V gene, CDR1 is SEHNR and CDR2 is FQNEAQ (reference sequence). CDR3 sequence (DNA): TGTGCCAGCAGCTTAGGACTAGCTCCTGTGAATGAGCAGTTCTTC. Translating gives CASSLGLAPVNEQFF.

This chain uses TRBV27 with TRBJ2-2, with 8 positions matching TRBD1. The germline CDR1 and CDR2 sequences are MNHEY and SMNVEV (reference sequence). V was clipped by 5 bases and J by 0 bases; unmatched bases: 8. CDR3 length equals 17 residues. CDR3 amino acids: CASSLMGQDANTGELFF. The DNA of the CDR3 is TGTGCCAGCAGTCTGATGGGACAGGACGCGAACACCGGGGAGCTGTTTTTT.

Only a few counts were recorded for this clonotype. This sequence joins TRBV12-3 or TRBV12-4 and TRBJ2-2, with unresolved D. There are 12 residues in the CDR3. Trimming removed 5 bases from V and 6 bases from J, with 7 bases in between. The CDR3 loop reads CASSLDPGELFF. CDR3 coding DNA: TGTGCCAGCAGTCTTGACCCCGGGGAGCTGTTTTTT.

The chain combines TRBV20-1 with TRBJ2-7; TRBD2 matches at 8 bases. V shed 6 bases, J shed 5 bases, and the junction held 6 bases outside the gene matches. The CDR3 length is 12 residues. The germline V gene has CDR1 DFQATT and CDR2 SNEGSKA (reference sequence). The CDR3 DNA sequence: TGCAGTGCCCCGGGAGGGGGAAACGAGCAGTACTTC. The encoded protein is CSAPGGGNEQYF.

Here the CDR3 reads CSARGTLYGYTF. CDR3 sequence (DNA): TGCAGTGCTCGAGGGACCCTCTATGGCTACACCTTC. The V and J genes are TRBV20-1 and TRBJ1-2, with a tentative D call TRBD1 (5 bases). With 5 bases removed from V and 4 bases from J, the gap between germline ends came to 11 bases. The CDR3 totals 12 residues. Germline CDR1 and CDR2: DFQATT and SNEGSKA (reference sequence).

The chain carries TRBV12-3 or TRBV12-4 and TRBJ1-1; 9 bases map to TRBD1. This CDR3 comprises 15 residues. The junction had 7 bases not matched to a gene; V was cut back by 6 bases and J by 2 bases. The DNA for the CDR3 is TGTGCCAGCAGGTACCGGGACAGGGCTAACACTGAAGCTTTCTTT. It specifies CASRYRDRANTEAFF.

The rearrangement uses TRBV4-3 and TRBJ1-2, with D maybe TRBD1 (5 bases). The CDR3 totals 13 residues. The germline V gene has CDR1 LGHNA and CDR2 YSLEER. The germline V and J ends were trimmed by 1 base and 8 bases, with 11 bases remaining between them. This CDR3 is CASSQGDTGGYTF. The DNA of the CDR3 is TGCGCCAGCAGCCAAGGGGATACAGGCGGCTACACCTTC.